These 10 T cell receptor beta chains share one sample of origin, sequenced in a study of cytomegalovirus exposure and HLA in healthy donors. The PCR contained 60 Vbeta and 13 Jbeta primers. Profiled with immunoSEQ multiplex PCR; TCRdb holds only in-frame clones, not every one. Altogether roughly 200,000 clones are present, roughly 81% being singletons, with the ten largest covering 2.1%. Specimen: PBMCs. These receptors were taken from a woman in her 30s in good health and CMV-seropositive.

The CDR3 bases are TGTGCCAGCGGCCAACCGGGCACCGGGGAGCTGTTTTTT. It encodes CASGQPGTGELFF. This chain connects TRBV11-3 to TRBJ2-2; D uncertain. V lost 8 bases and J 4 bases, leaving 11 bases between the germline ends. Germline V gives CDR1 SGHNT, CDR2 YENEEA. This CDR3 has 13 amino acids.

V and J are TRBV30 and TRBJ1-4; D uncertain. Germline V gives CDR1 GTSNPN, CDR2 SVGIG (reference sequence). Deletions cut 8 bases from V and 7 bases from J, with 20 bases between. The CDR3 has 14 amino acids. In DNA, the CDR3 is TGTGCCCAGTCGGACCCATGGGGAGGTGAAAAACTGTTTTTT. This sequence encodes CAQSDPWGGEKLFF.

This clone has just one count. V usage is TRBV7-3 and J usage is TRBJ1-1, with D possibly TRBD1 on 5 matching bases. The V end was cut by 3 bases, the J end by 0 bases, with 11 bases between. The CDR3 extends over 15 amino acids. The V gene's germline CDR1 is SGHTA and CDR2 FQGTGA. The CDR3 spells CASSFIGGVNTEAFF. The DNA for the CDR3 is TGTGCCAGCAGCTTTATCGGGGGAGTGAACACTGAAGCTTTCTTT.

The genes are TRBV19 and TRBJ2-7; maybe TRBD1 (6 bases). V lost 7 bases, J lost 2 bases, and 15 bases lay in between. This CDR3 has 14 amino acids. The V gene's germline CDR1 is LNHDA and CDR2 SQIVND (reference sequence). CDR3 region: CASTAGRGPYEQYF. CDR3 DNA sequence: TGTGCCAGTACGGCGGGCAGGGGTCCCTACGAGCAGTACTTC.

This CDR3 reads CASSLVQGASPLHF. DNA for the CDR3: TGTGCCAGCAGCTTAGTACAGGGGGCCTCACCCCTCCACTTT. The chain uses TRBV11-2 and TRBJ1-6; 9 nucleotides match TRBD1. The length of the CDR3 is 14 residues. The trim removed 1 base at V and 10 bases at J, leaving 2 bases unmatched. CDR1 is SGHAT and CDR2 is FQNNGV in the germline V gene.

The genes are TRBV9 and TRBJ2-7; 7 bases agree with TRBD1. J lost 7 bases, V lost 0 bases, and 7 bases had no gene match. Germline loops: CDR1 SGDLS, CDR2 YYNGEE. The CDR3 loop spans 14 amino acids. The CDR3, as DNA: TGTGCCAGCAGCGTAGTAGGGGCAGGGGGAGAGCAGTACTTC. Its protein is CASSVVGAGGEQYF.

This clone was detected only a few times. The V and J genes are TRBV4-2 and TRBJ1-1, with D possibly being TRBD1 (5 bases). The germline V and J ends were trimmed by 7 bases and 3 bases, with 15 bases remaining between them. The CDR3 has 14 residues. Per germline, CDR1 LGHNA and CDR2 YNFKEQ. CDR3 DNA sequence: TGTGCCAGCACCACCTCCGGAGGGGACACTGAAGCTTTCTTT. Encoded protein: CASTTSGGDTEAFF.

The V call is TRBV11-3, the J call TRBJ2-1, with D perhaps TRBD2 (5 bases). Germline CDR1 SGHNT, CDR2 YENEEA. V was cut by 5 bases and J by 2 bases, with 13 bases left in between. The CDR3 is 15 amino acids. Here the CDR3 DNA reads TGTGCCAGCAGCAAAACTAGGGCTACCTACAATGAGCAGTTCTTC. It codes for CASSKTRATYNEQFF.

This chain joins TRBV5-5 and TRBJ2-6, with a weak D call TRBD2 (5 bases). Trimming took 0 bases from V and 4 from J, leaving 11 bases between them. Germline V gives CDR1 SGHKS, CDR2 YYEKEE (reference sequence). The CDR3 is made up of 16 amino acids. DNA for the CDR3: TGTGCCAGCAGCTTGGCCTGGGGAGACGGGGCCAACGTCCTGACTTTC. Amino acids: CASSLAWGDGANVLTF.

This sequence joins TRBV30 and TRBJ2-2; D may be TRBD1 (6 bases). The V gene lost 3 bases and the J gene lost 0 bases, with 11 bases spanning the gap. The CDR3 sequence is 15 residues long. Germline V CDR1 and CDR2: GTSNPN, SVGIG (reference sequence). CDR3 sequence reads: CAWSRDNANTGELFF. The DNA of the CDR3 is TGTGCCTGGAGCCGGGACAACGCGAACACCGGGGAGCTGTTTTTT.